The 14 T cell receptor beta chains below come from one sample, sequenced in a study of cytomegalovirus exposure and HLA in healthy donors. Profiled with immunoSEQ multiplex PCR; TCRdb holds only in-frame clones, not every one. The sample holds around 160,000 clones, around 82% seen once. What was sequenced was PBMCs. The origin of the receptors is a man aged 25-45 years in good health and CMV-seropositive.

The V and J genes are TRBV9 and TRBJ1-6; a weak D match, TRBD1 (5 bases). Trimming cost V 3 bases and J 7 bases, with 20 bases left between them. From germline, CDR1 is SGDLS and CDR2 YYNGEE. The CDR3 is 17 residues long. DNA of the CDR3: TGTGCCAGCAGCGCCGCCCCTGACAGCCCCAGAAATTCACCCCTCCACTTT. It is translated as CASSAAPDSPRNSPLHF.

With regard to this clone: One junction end disagrees with the germline gene, perhaps due to a read error. The chain links TRBV2 to TRBJ2-1, with TRBD2 matching over 7 bases. This CDR3 has 12 residues. The V gene's germline CDR1 is SNHLY and CDR2 FYNNEI. CDR3 nucleotides: TGTGCCAGCAGTGAGCGGGGAGGGATTTGGCTCTTC. This codes for CASSERGGIWLF. Based on the CDR3 plus reference TRBV2 and TRBJ2-1, the full variable domain is EPEVTQTPSHQVTQMGQEVILRCVPISNHLYFYWYRQILGQKVEFLVSFYNNEISEKSEIFDDQFSVERPDGSNFTLKIRSTKLEDSAMYFCASSERGGIWLFGPGTRLTVL.

The V call is TRBV28, the J call TRBJ2-1, with 7 bases lining up with TRBD2. J lost 7 bases, V lost 2 bases, and 5 bases had no gene match. The CDR3 length is 14 residues. Germline CDR1 MDHEN, CDR2 SYDVKM. CDR3 bases: TGTGCCAGCAGTTTAAGGACTAGGAGGAATGAGCAGTTCTTC. This translates into CASSLRTRRNEQFF.

The chain has TRBV5-6 and TRBJ1-4; 7 nucleotides align to TRBD1. The CDR3 covers 15 residues. The V segment lost 3 bases and the J segment 7 bases; nucleotides outside the gene matches: 9. Per the germline V gene, CDR1 is SGHDT and CDR2 is YYEEEE. The CDR3 region is CASSSTGIMAEKLFF. Written as DNA, the CDR3 is TGTGCCAGCAGCTCGACAGGGATCATGGCTGAAAAACTGTTTTTT.

This chain uses TRBV9 with TRBJ2-7, with 9 bases aligning to TRBD2. The CDR3 sequence is 14 residues long. Trimming removed 4 bases from V and 5 bases from J; junction bases left unmatched: 7. In germline, CDR1 is SGDLS, CDR2 YYNGEE. CDR3 sequence reads: CASSPGTSRNEQYF. The DNA for the CDR3 is TGTGCCAGCAGCCCCGGGACTAGCCGCAACGAGCAGTACTTC.

V and J are TRBV11-3 and TRBJ2-2, with a tentative D call TRBD2 (6 bases). CDR3 length equals 14 residues. The ends were cut back, 0 bases at V and 4 bases at J, with 6 bases in the middle. CDR1 and CDR2 (germline): SGHNT, YENEEA. The CDR3 region is CASSLDGGTGELFF. CDR3 in DNA: TGTGCCAGCAGCTTAGACGGGGGCACCGGGGAGCTGTTTTTT.

This clone was picked up one time. CDR3 loop: CASSSSYSGANVLTF. CDR3 DNA sequence: TGTGCCAGCAGTTCGTCGTACTCTGGGGCCAACGTCCTGACTTTC. The chain couples TRBV6-5 to TRBJ2-6; D uncertain. This CDR3 is 15 amino acids long. The ends were cut back, 4 bases at V and 0 bases at J, with 7 bases in the middle. Germline V gene lookup returns CDR1 MNHEY and CDR2 SVGAGI.

The chain couples TRBV7-9 to TRBJ1-2; D is unresolved. This CDR3 has 17 residues. V was clipped by 0 bases and J by 0 bases, with 14 bases between them. Germline V CDR1 and CDR2: SEHNR, FQNEAQ (reference sequence). The CDR3 is CASSLAGSNRPNYGYTF. The CDR3 coding sequence is TGTGCCAGCAGCTTAGCGGGCTCTAACAGACCTAACTATGGCTACACCTTC.

This chain joins TRBV9 and TRBJ2-1; tentatively, D is TRBD1 (6 bases). This CDR3 region has 13 residues. V was shortened by 3 bases and J by 4 bases, with 8 bases between the two germline ends. Germline assignment: CDR1 SGDLS and CDR2 YYNGEE. The CDR3 DNA is TGTGCCAGCAGCGGCACAGGGTACAATGAGCAGTTCTTC. Its translation is CASSGTGYNEQFF.

V usage is TRBV30 and J usage is TRBJ1-3; 7 bases match TRBD1. The germline V gene has CDR1 GTSNPN and CDR2 SVGIG (reference sequence). The CDR3 loop spans 15 amino acids. Germline trimming cut 2 bases from V and 2 bases from J; bases unmatched to any gene: 6. This CDR3 reads CAWSSNRGAGNTIYF. DNA of the CDR3: TGTGCCTGGAGTTCTAACAGGGGAGCTGGAAACACCATATATTTT.

The chain carries TRBV28 and TRBJ2-5, with D uncertain. The germline V gene encodes CDR1 MDHEN and CDR2 SYDVKM. Trimming took off 2 bases at V and 4 bases at J, with 8 bases between the two ends. CDR3 size: 13 residues. The CDR3 loop is CASSLGTIETQYF. The DNA of the CDR3 is TGTGCCAGCAGTTTAGGCACTATAGAGACCCAGTACTTC. The full variable domain, rest sourced from reference TRBV28 and TRBJ2-5, is DVKVTQSSRYLVKRTGEKVFLECVQDMDHENMFWYRQDPGLGLRLIYFSYDVKMKEKGDIPEGYSVSREKKERFSLILESASTNQTSMYLCASSLGTIETQYFGPGTRLLVL.

V usage is TRBV2 and J usage is TRBJ2-3, with TRBD1 identical over 11 bases. Germline CDR1 reads SNHLY; CDR2 reads FYNNEI. V lost 5 bases and J lost 3; bases outside the gene matches: 4. The CDR3 contains 15 residues. CDR3 nucleotide sequence: TGTGCCAGCAGTTACGGGACAGGGGGTACAGATACGCAGTATTTT. It yields the protein CASSYGTGGTDTQYF.

The chain links TRBV7-9 to TRBJ1-2; D unclear. CDR3 length equals 16 residues. The ends were cut back, 2 bases at V and 4 bases at J, with 17 bases in the middle. CDR1 is SEHNR and CDR2 is FQNEAQ in the germline V gene (reference sequence). The CDR3 protein is CASSLTQAGGGYGYTF. The CDR3 bases are TGTGCCAGCAGCTTAACCCAGGCCGGCGGAGGCTATGGCTACACCTTC.

The chain links TRBV18 to TRBJ2-7, with a tentative D call TRBD1 (6 bases). Trimming removed 2 bases at V and 6 bases at J, with 14 bases between. The CDR3 is 14 residues long. CDR1 and CDR2 from the germline V gene are KGHSH and LQKENI. CDR3: CASSPREQGPEQYF. The CDR3 nucleotides are TGTGCCAGCTCACCAAGGGAACAGGGACCCGAGCAGTACTTC.